Presented here are 10 T cell receptor beta chains from one specimen sequenced in a study of identical twins. TCRdb independently ran MiXCR on the 5' RACE reads; one entry per CDR3 protein. The table lists approximately 890,000 distinct CDR3 sequences, about 12% of them singletons. The sample also formed part of further work on yellow fever vaccine responses in identical twins.

Sequencing was performed on PBMCs. These receptors were collected from a young woman in good health.

This clonotype was seen only a few times. The V call is TRBV6-5, the J call TRBJ1-1; D is unresolved. Trimming removed 0 bases at V and 1 base at J, with 9 bases between. The CDR3 loop spans 15 amino acids. Germline CDR1 and CDR2: MNHEY and SVGAGI. The CDR3 loop reads CASSYSTVGNTEAFF. The CDR3 nucleotides read TGTGCCAGCAGTTACTCGACGGTCGGGAACACTGAAGCTTTCTTT.

This clonotype was detected only a few times. The chain combines TRBV28 with TRBJ2-3, with a tentative D call TRBD2 (5 bases). Germline loops: CDR1 MDHEN, CDR2 SYDVKM. The germline V and J ends were trimmed by 5 bases and 6 bases, with 21 bases remaining between them. The CDR3 sequence is 16 residues long. DNA of the CDR3: TGTGCCAGCAGTACAGCCGGGATTGCGGGTTTGGATACGCAGTATTTT. It translates to CASSTAGIAGLDTQYF.

This clonotype was observed many times. V usage is TRBV6-1 and J usage is TRBJ2-1; TRBD1 is a possible D gene (5 bases). Trimming cost V 11 bases and J 0 bases, with 8 bases left between them. This CDR3 region has 12 residues. CDR1 MNHNS and CDR2 SASEGT come from the germline V gene. CDR3: CAGASSYNEQFF. The CDR3 DNA reads TGTGCCGGGGCCTCCTCCTACAATGAGCAGTTCTTC.

This clonotype was detected only a few times. This chain uses TRBV2 with TRBJ2-7, with D possibly being TRBD1 (5 bases). V was pared by 4 bases and J by 3 bases, with 10 bases between. This CDR3 spans 13 amino acids. CDR1 is SNHLY and CDR2 is FYNNEI in the germline V gene. This CDR3 is CASSVDNYYEQYV. CDR3 nucleotide sequence: TGTGCCAGCAGTGTGGACAACTACTACGAGCAGTACGTC.

The rearrangement uses TRBV13 and TRBJ2-1, with a tentative D call TRBD2 (6 bases). Germline V gene data show CDR1 as PRHDT and CDR2 as FYEKMQ (reference sequence). Trimming removed 2 bases from V and 7 bases from J, with 12 bases in between. The CDR3 runs 14 residues. CDR3 residues: CASSLWSGPNEQFF. The CDR3 coding sequence is TGTGCCAGCAGCTTATGGAGCGGGCCAAATGAGCAGTTCTTC.

A few counts support this clonotype. V usage is TRBV11-2 and J usage is TRBJ1-3; possible D gene TRBD1, 5 bases. V lost 1 base, J lost 4 bases, and 8 bases lay in between. The CDR3 contains 14 residues. The germline CDR1 and CDR2 sequences are SGHAT and FQNNGV. The CDR3 coding sequence is TGTGCCAGCAGCTTAGGCAGGGAAGGAAACACCATATATTTT. Translated: CASSLGREGNTIYF.

This chain links TRBV20-1 with TRBJ1-5; 7 nucleotides line up with TRBD1. V was pared by 3 bases and J by 3 bases, with 8 bases of the junction left unmatched. Germline V gene sequence: CDR1 DFQATT, CDR2 SNEGSKA (reference sequence). This CDR3 has 15 amino acids. CDR3 sequence (DNA): TGCAGTGCTAGGGAACCGGGACAGACCAATCAGCCCCAGCATTTT. Its translation is CSAREPGQTNQPQHF.

This clonotype has a handful of counts. The chain employs TRBV20-1 and TRBJ1-1; D is perhaps TRBD1 (6 bases). The CDR3 length is 12 residues. Germline lookup yields CDR1 DFQATT and CDR2 SNEGSKA (reference sequence). As DNA, the CDR3 is TGCGCAACCGGGGGGCAGGGGACTGAAGCTTTCTTT. It encodes CATGGQGTEAFF.

This clonotype was found a few times. V gene TRBV5-6 combines with J gene TRBJ1-1; D gene uncertain. The CDR3 covers 16 residues. V was trimmed by 2 bases and J by 2 bases, leaving 16 bases between them. Germline assignment: CDR1 SGHDT and CDR2 YYEEEE. Here the CDR3 reads CASSFFLRAVNTEAFF. The CDR3 DNA is TGTGCCAGCAGCTTCTTCCTGCGGGCGGTAAACACTGAAGCTTTCTTT.

This clonotype was seen a handful of times. The chain employs TRBV12-3 or TRBV12-4 and TRBJ1-1; D may be TRBD1 (5 bases). The CDR3 has 14 residues. V shed 7 bases and J shed 4 bases, with 16 bases lying between them. The CDR3 bases are TGTGCCAGCACCCAGGGCAGGGTACCCACTGAAGCTTTCTTT. Its translation: CASTQGRVPTEAFF.